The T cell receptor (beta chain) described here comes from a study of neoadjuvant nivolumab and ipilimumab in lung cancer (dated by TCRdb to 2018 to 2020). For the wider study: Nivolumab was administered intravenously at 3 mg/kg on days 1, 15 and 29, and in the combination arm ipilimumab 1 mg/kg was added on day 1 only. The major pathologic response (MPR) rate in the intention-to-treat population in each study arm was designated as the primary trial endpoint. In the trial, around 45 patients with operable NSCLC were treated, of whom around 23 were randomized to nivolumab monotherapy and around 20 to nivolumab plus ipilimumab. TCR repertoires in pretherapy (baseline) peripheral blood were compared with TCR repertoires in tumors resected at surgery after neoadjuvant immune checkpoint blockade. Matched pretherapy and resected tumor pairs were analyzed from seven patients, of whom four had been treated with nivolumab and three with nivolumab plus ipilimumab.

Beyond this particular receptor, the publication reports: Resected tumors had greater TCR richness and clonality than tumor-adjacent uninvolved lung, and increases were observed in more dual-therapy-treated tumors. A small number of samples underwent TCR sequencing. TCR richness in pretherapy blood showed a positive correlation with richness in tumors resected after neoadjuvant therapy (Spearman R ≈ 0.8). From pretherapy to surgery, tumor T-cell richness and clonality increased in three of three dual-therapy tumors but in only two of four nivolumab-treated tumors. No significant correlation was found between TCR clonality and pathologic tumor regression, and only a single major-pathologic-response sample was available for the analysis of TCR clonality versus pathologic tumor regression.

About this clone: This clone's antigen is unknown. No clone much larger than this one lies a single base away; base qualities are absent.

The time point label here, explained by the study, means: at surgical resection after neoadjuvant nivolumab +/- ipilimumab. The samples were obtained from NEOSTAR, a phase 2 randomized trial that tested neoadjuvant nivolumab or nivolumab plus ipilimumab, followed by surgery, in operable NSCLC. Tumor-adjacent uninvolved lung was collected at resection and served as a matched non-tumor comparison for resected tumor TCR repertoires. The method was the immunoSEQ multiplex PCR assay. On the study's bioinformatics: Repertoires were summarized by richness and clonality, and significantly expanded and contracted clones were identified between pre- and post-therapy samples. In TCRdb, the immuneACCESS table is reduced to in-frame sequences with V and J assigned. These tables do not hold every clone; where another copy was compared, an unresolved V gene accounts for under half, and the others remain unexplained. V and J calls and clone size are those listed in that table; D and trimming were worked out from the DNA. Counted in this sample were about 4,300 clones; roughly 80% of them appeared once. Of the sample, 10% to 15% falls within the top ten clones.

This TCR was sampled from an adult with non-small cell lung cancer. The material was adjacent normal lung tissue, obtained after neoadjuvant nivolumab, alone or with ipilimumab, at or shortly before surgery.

The CDR3 amino acid sequence is: CASSLEPGPGANVLTF. The DNA sequence is as follows: TGTGCCAGCAGCCTAGAGCCCGGGCCCGGGGCCAACGTCCTGACTTTC. The chain joins TRBV7-2 to TRBJ2-6, with no confidently assigned D gene. Reading from cysteine to phenylalanine, the CDR3 counts 16 amino acids. Only the CDR3 region is kept as DNA, spanning 48 bases read in frame from base 1. The junction shows trimming of 5 bases on V and 4 bases on J, plus 15 bases between the germline ends. Reading the germline V gene gives CDR1 SGHTA and CDR2 FQGNSA.